These 30 T cell receptor beta chains were all obtained from the same sample, sequenced in a study of regulatory T cells in long-lasting Graves disease. Library construction for TCR beta used iRepertoire HTBI primers and Arm-PCR of CDR3 regions. TCRdb passed the multiplex PCR reads through MiXCR, listing each CDR3 protein once. The profile shows about 430,000 distinct CDR3 sequences, roughly 23% of them singletons. Indicated time point: persistent/refractory GD, antithyroid drugs over 5 years with positive TRAb. Extracted PBMC RNA gave rise to the TCR library. The sequencing here drew on peripheral blood mononuclear cells (PBMCs), taken when the disease was refractory, from a patient treated with antithyroid drugs. These receptors all stem from a female donor with Graves disease.

This clonotype was detected many times. The chain joins TRBV3-1 to TRBJ2-5; D not certain. Germline CDR1 LGHDT, CDR2 YNNKEL (reference sequence). The CDR3 is 15 amino acids. V was shortened by 0 bases and J by 4 bases, with 12 bases between the two germline ends. The CDR3: CASSQDLDITETQYF. CDR3 DNA: TGTGCCAGCAGCCAAGATCTTGATATAACAGAGACCCAGTACTTC.

V is TRBV15 and J is TRBJ1-2; 9 bases match TRBD1. V shed 2 bases and J 6 bases; nucleotides not matched to a gene: 10. Germline CDR1 reads LNHNV; CDR2 reads YYDKDF (reference sequence). The CDR3 has 16 amino acids. The CDR3 is CATSRSRGQGKDGYTF. For the CDR3, the DNA is TGTGCCACCAGCAGATCGCGAGGACAGGGGAAAGATGGCTACACCTTC.

This clonotype was detected only a few times. The chain combines TRBV4-1 with TRBJ1-1; D is undetermined. The V gene's germline CDR1 is MGHRA and CDR2 YSYEKL. The CDR3 is made up of 13 amino acids. With 1 base removed from V and 7 bases from J, the gap between germline ends came to 10 bases. The CDR3 reads CASSQGWRVEAFF. CDR3 DNA: TGCGCCAGCAGCCAAGGGTGGAGAGTTGAAGCTTTCTTT.

This clonotype was counted at least ten times. This sequence joins TRBV28 and TRBJ2-4; tentative D call: TRBD1 (6 bases). Germline V lookup: CDR1 MDHEN, CDR2 SYDVKM. The V and J ends lost 4 bases and 8 bases respectively, with 15 bases between them. This CDR3 spans 14 amino acids. The CDR3, as DNA: TGTGCCAGCAGTTCCTACAGGGATGGAGACATTCAGTACTTC. Translating it yields CASSSYRDGDIQYF.

The chain couples TRBV20-1 to TRBJ1-5; D is undetermined. The V gene lost 0 bases and the J gene lost 4 bases, with 16 bases spanning the gap. This CDR3 has 16 amino acids. CDR1 and CDR2 (germline): DFQATT, SNEGSKA (reference sequence). The CDR3 here is CSARDLLQSQNQPQHF. Written as DNA, the CDR3 is TGCAGTGCTAGAGATCTCTTACAGAGCCAAAATCAGCCCCAGCATTTT.

Only a few counts were recorded for this clonotype. This may come from a read error, since a much larger clone is one base off. No conserved phenylalanine or tryptophan is present at the end of the CDR3, so a read error is the likely explanation. The V call is TRBV2, the J call TRBJ1-1; D perhaps matches TRBD1 (5 bases). V lost 1 base to trimming and J lost 5 bases, with 8 bases between them. Germline assignment: CDR1 SNHLY and CDR2 FYNNEI. The CDR3 is 13 residues long. CDR3 amino acids: CASSEDGGTEAFL. The CDR3 DNA sequence: TGTGCCAGCAGTGAAGATGGGGGTACTGAAGCTTTCCTT.

Ten or more counts support this clonotype. The V and J genes are TRBV2 and TRBJ2-4, with 9 bases that match TRBD1. This CDR3 region has 17 residues. From germline, CDR1 is SNHLY and CDR2 FYNNEI. V was pared by 1 base and J by 4 bases, with 8 bases of the junction left unmatched. The DNA for the CDR3 is TGTGCCAGCAGTGAAGGGGAGGGGACAGGGCGAAAAAACATTCAGTACTTC. Its protein product is CASSEGEGTGRKNIQYF.

This clonotype was seen a handful of times. The chain recombines TRBV16 with TRBJ2-6, with D possibly matching TRBD2 (5 bases). This CDR3 comprises 16 residues. Germline assignment: CDR1 KGHSY and CDR2 FQNENV. V was cut by 0 bases and J by 2 bases, with 8 bases left in between. The CDR3 region is CASSQSSGAGANVLTF. Here the CDR3 DNA reads TGTGCCAGCAGCCAATCTTCCGGGGCTGGGGCCAACGTCCTGACTTTC.

This clonotype was seen repeatedly, ten times or more. This CDR3 is CASSPGLGYGYTF. The CDR3 DNA reads TGTGCCAGCAGCCCGGGACTAGGGTATGGCTACACCTTC. The rearrangement links TRBV28 to TRBJ1-2, with D perhaps TRBD1 (5 bases). Germline V gene data show CDR1 as MDHEN and CDR2 as SYDVKM. The CDR3 contains 13 residues. V was clipped by 6 bases and J by 5 bases, with 13 bases between them.

This clonotype was observed many times. The chain recombines TRBV27 with TRBJ1-1, with TRBD1 matching 7 bases. Germline V gene data show CDR1 as MNHEY and CDR2 as SMNVEV (reference sequence). The length of the CDR3 is 17 residues. The V gene end was trimmed by 5 bases and the J gene end by 3 bases; junction bases not matched to a gene: 15. CDR3 in DNA: TGTGCCAGCAGTCCCCGTCCCGGGACAGTTAGGTACACTGAAGCTTTCTTT. It encodes CASSPRPGTVRYTEAFF.

This clonotype occurred many times. This chain joins TRBV9 and TRBJ2-2; TRBD2 matches 7 bases. The ends lost 7 bases at V and 5 bases at J; junction bases unmatched: 8. This CDR3 has 14 residues. The germline gives CDR1 SGDLS, CDR2 YYNGEE. The DNA for the CDR3 is TGTGCCAGCCAAGGCGGGAGCACTACCGGGGAGCTGTTTTTT. This translates into CASQGGSTTGELFF. Full variable domain (remainder filled in from reference TRBV9 and TRBJ2-2): DSGVTQTPKHLITATGQRVTLRCSPRSGDLSVYWYQQSLDQGLQFLIQYYNGEERAKGNILERFSAQQFPDLHSELNLSSLELGDSALYFCASQGGSTTGELFFGEGSRLTVL.

As to this clonotype: Compared with germline, one end of the junction differs, possibly owing to a read error. The rearrangement joins TRBV19 to TRBJ1-1; the D gene is possibly TRBD1 (5 bases). The CDR3 is made up of 15 amino acids. Germline CDR1 LNHDA, CDR2 SQIVND (reference sequence). This CDR3 reads CAGLPPGRMNTEAFF. CDR3 sequence (DNA): TGTGCCGGACTTCCCCCGGGACGGATGAATACTGAAGCTTTCTTT.

This clonotype was counted between two and nine times. V usage is TRBV20-1 and J usage is TRBJ1-2, with D possibly matching TRBD1 (5 bases). Trimming left V 0 bases short and J 1 base short, with 12 bases between. Germline V gene sequence: CDR1 DFQATT, CDR2 SNEGSKA (reference sequence). This CDR3 is 15 amino acids long. In nucleotides, the CDR3 is TGCAGTGCTAGAGATCATAGACAGTTTAACTATGGCTACACCTTC. Encoded protein: CSARDHRQFNYGYTF.

The rearrangement links TRBV18 to TRBJ1-2, with D uncertain. The germline V gene encodes CDR1 KGHSH and CDR2 LQKENI. V lost 6 bases, J lost 8 bases, and 16 bases lay in between. The CDR3 contains 13 residues. The CDR3 region is CASSSVVDGGYTF. CDR3 DNA sequence: TGTGCCAGCTCCTCCGTAGTAGACGGCGGCTACACCTTC.

This clonotype was found many times. The V gene is TRBV28, the J gene TRBJ2-7, with a weak D call TRBD1 (6 bases). Trimming took 6 bases from V and 5 from J, leaving 17 bases between them. There are 14 residues in the CDR3. Germline-derived CDR1 and CDR2 are MDHEN and SYDVKM. CDR3 loop: CASSMSRGSHEQYF. The CDR3 region has the DNA TGTGCCAGCAGCATGTCCAGGGGTAGCCACGAGCAGTACTTC.

This clonotype was seen ten or more times. The chain joins TRBV20-1 to TRBJ1-2, with a weak D call TRBD1 (6 bases). V was trimmed by 3 bases and J by 6 bases, leaving 17 bases between them. The CDR3 extends over 14 amino acids. Germline V CDR1 and CDR2: DFQATT, SNEGSKA (reference sequence). The CDR3 sequence is CSARTGAGVDGYTF. The CDR3 DNA is TGCAGTGCTAGGACGGGGGCCGGGGTGGATGGCTACACCTTC.

This clonotype was recorded many times. The chain combines TRBV12-3 or TRBV12-4 with TRBJ1-6; weak D call: TRBD1 (5 bases). The CDR3 consists of 13 residues. V lost 4 bases, J lost 7 bases, and 8 bases lay in between. The CDR3 sequence is CASSSRGNSPLHF. DNA of the CDR3: TGTGCCAGCAGTTCAAGGGGAAATTCACCCCTCCACTTT.

This clonotype appeared a few times. This CDR3 reads CSATGLRGPKDEQYF. In DNA form, the CDR3 reads TGCAGTGCTACGGGGTTGAGGGGGCCTAAGGACGAGCAGTACTTC. The genes are TRBV20-1 and TRBJ2-7, with TRBD1 matching over 7 bases. J was trimmed by 5 bases and V by 4 bases; bases with no gene match: 14. The CDR3 runs 15 residues. CDR1 DFQATT and CDR2 SNEGSKA come from the germline V gene (reference sequence).

This clonotype was detected ten times or more. One junction end disagrees with the germline gene, perhaps due to a read error. The chain employs TRBV6-5 and TRBJ2-7, with D tentatively TRBD2 (5 bases). The CDR3 length is 14 residues. CDR1 MNHEY and CDR2 SVGAGI come from the germline V gene. CDR3 nucleotides: TGTGCCAGCATTTACGGGGATAGCTCCTACGAGCAGTACTTC. This sequence encodes CASIYGDSSYEQYF.

This clonotype was found a few times. The CDR3 here is CASSFESRNTEAFF. In nucleotides, the CDR3 is TGCGCCAGCAGCTTTGAGAGCCGGAACACTGAAGCTTTCTTT. The J gene is TRBJ1-1, the V gene TRBV5-1, with unresolved D. The length of the CDR3 is 14 residues. CDR1 is SGHRS and CDR2 is YFSETQ in the germline V gene. V was clipped by 2 bases and J by 1 base, with 9 bases between them.

Turning to this clonotype: One base separates it from a far larger clone, so it is likely a read error. The chain uses TRBV2 and TRBJ2-5, with a tentative D call TRBD2 (6 bases). The CDR3 is 15 residues long. With 3 bases removed from V and 2 bases from J, the gap between germline ends came to 13 bases. Germline V gives CDR1 SNHLY, CDR2 FYNNEI. CDR3 sequence: CASSDSAGRQETQYF. As DNA, the CDR3 is TGTGCCAGCAGTGATTCTGCGGGGAGGCAAGAGACCCAGTACTTC.

The chain has TRBV5-1 and TRBJ2-1; D is undetermined. V lost 6 bases and J lost 3, with 13 bases in between. Germline CDR1 reads SGHRS; CDR2 reads YFSETQ. There are 14 residues in the CDR3. In DNA form, the CDR3 reads TGCGCCAGCAATCTTGCTGGGATCTACAATGAGCAGTTCTTC. Protein product: CASNLAGIYNEQFF.

This clonotype was picked up many times. The chain recombines TRBV7-7 with TRBJ2-2, with 14 bases lining up with TRBD2. The length of the CDR3 is 18 residues. J lost 5 bases, V lost 4 bases, and 9 bases had no gene match. Germline V gene sequence: CDR1 SSHAT, CDR2 FNYEAQ (reference sequence). The CDR3 DNA follows: TGTGCCAGCAGCTCCGGGACTAGCGGGAGAGGGGGGACCGGGGAGCTGTTTTTT. Its protein product is CASSSGTSGRGGTGELFF.

This clonotype was seen a few times. The V gene is TRBV19, the J gene TRBJ1-6; the match to TRBD1 covers 7 bases. The CDR3 totals 16 residues. The germline CDR1 and CDR2 sequences are LNHDA and SQIVND (reference sequence). V was clipped by 8 bases and J by 7 bases; unmatched bases: 14. CDR3 sequence reads: CASRTKLGTDNSPLHF. CDR3 DNA sequence: TGTGCCAGTCGGACCAAGCTTGGGACAGACAATTCACCCCTCCACTTT.

This clonotype was counted many times. J is TRBJ2-7 and V is TRBV2; D unclear. The CDR3 is 12 amino acids. Germline loops: CDR1 SNHLY, CDR2 FYNNEI. V was cut by 5 bases and J by 3 bases, with 8 bases left in between. The chain's CDR3 is CASSMDGYEQYF. The CDR3 bases are TGTGCCAGCAGTATGGACGGCTACGAGCAGTACTTC.

This CDR3 is CASSLRSQTYEQYF. The CDR3 DNA reads as TGTGCCAGCAGCTTACGGAGTCAGACCTACGAGCAGTACTTC. This chain connects TRBV7-8 to TRBJ2-7, with D uncertain. Germline CDR1 and CDR2: SGHVS and FQNEAQ. V dropped 2 bases and J dropped 2 bases, with 10 bases sitting between them. The CDR3 is 14 amino acids.

The sample holds many counts of this clonotype. The CDR3 coding sequence is TGCGCCAGCAGCAACGGGTACAGCCAAGAGGGGTACTTC. Translation gives CASSNGYSQEGYF. This chain uses TRBV5-1 with TRBJ2-7; D possibly corresponds to TRBD2 (5 bases). Germline CDR1 reads SGHRS; CDR2 reads YFSETQ. Trimming stripped 4 bases from V and 12 bases from J, with 20 bases between. The length of the CDR3 is 13 residues.

The genes are TRBV20-1 and TRBJ2-1; 11 bases are shared with TRBD2. This CDR3 is built from 17 residues. Germline assignment: CDR1 DFQATT and CDR2 SNEGSKA (reference sequence). DNA of the CDR3: TGCAGCGCATTCACTAGCGGGAGTGACAGCTCCTACAATGAGCAGTTCTTC. It specifies CSAFTSGSDSSYNEQFF.

This chain joins TRBV30 and TRBJ2-7; 8 nucleotides align to TRBD1. V shed 5 bases and J 2 bases; nucleotides not matched to a gene: 11. Germline CDR1 and CDR2: GTSNPN and SVGIG (reference sequence). There are 15 residues in the CDR3. The CDR3: CAWSPMTGVAYEQYF. CDR3 coding DNA: TGTGCCTGGTCCCCGATGACAGGGGTAGCCTACGAGCAGTACTTC.

This clonotype came up many times. The chain carries TRBV7-2 and TRBJ2-7, with 7 nucleotides matching TRBD1. This CDR3 spans 14 amino acids. J gave up 3 bases and V 5 bases, and 7 bases lay outside the gene matches. In germline, CDR1 is SGHTA, CDR2 FQGNSA. This CDR3 is CASSARQGHYEQYF. The CDR3 nucleotides read TGTGCCAGCAGCGCACGACAGGGTCACTACGAGCAGTACTTC.